In its sample, the clone carrying this T cell receptor (beta chain) was seen a few times. Its antigen is unidentified. V gave up 0 bases and J gave up 4 bases, with 19 bases separating them. From germline, CDR1 is SGHTA and CDR2 FQGNSA. The CDR3 length is 17 residues. Unique molecular identifiers were incorporated during preparation of the TCRbeta library. TCRdb re-analysed the PCR reads in MiXCR, keeping a single row per CDR3 protein. This table holds about 600,000 distinct CDR3 sequences, 10% to 15% found once. The data originate from a study of T-cell reconstitution after alpha-beta-depleted transplantation in children. General study findings and limits: Some patients' high day-60 TCRbeta diversity was attributed to recipient cells surviving conditioning. A year had passed since transplant, and T-cell counts and diversity by then came mostly from newly produced T cells. Reported findings indicate that, about two months after transplant, alpha-beta T cells came from several hundred expanded clones, which were derived from non-depleted graft cells.

The rearrangement joins TRBV7-2 to TRBJ2-7; D assignment may be TRBD1 or TRBD2 (5 bases each). The source was PBMCs, mostly from graft donor cells, collected 360 days after TCRalphabeta/CD19-depleted stem cell transplant. This clonotype was sampled from a male patient younger than 18 who had a stem cell transplant for acute myeloid leukemia, so the T cells may come from the graft donor. CDR3 sequence reads: CASSLASGHNPFYEQYF. The CDR3, as DNA: TGTGCCAGCAGCTTAGCATCGGGGCATAACCCTTTTTACGAGCAGTACTTC.